This TCR beta chain was found in a study of somatic mutations in cytotoxic T cells in rheumatoid arthritis. Looking at the study overall: Peripheral blood samples of about 32 ml EDTA were taken from patients directly after diagnosis and before treatment. Flow sorting yielded some V beta antibody-stained T-cell populations at nearly 100% purity, among them V beta1+ cells sequenced for TCRB.

The CDR3 spans 13 residues. V was cut by 5 bases and J by 6 bases, with 11 bases left in between. The germline V gene has CDR1 SGHTA and CDR2 FQGTGA. Broader study findings: For rheumatoid arthritis patients, the slight TRBV07 underrepresentation lacked multiple-comparison adjustment.

In the original processing: Of patient CD8+ clones exceeding 1%, few matched published virus-specific TCRB sequences. Clones were read by immunoSEQ multiplex PCR, and TCRdb kept only the in-frame ones, dropping some. That table is the source of V, J and clone size, and D and trimming were worked out from the DNA. Of roughly 5,000 clones listed, around 73% were seen once; the top ten hold approximately 30%. A remark on this clone: Its antigen is unidentified.

The sequenced material came from CD8+ T cells sorted from blood. The receptor's source is an adult with rheumatoid arthritis. The chain carries TRBV7-3 and TRBJ2-1, with D perhaps matching TRBD2 (6 bases). The CDR3 here is CASSLGGFNEQFF. The CDR3 nucleotides are TGTGCCAGCAGCCTTGGGGGGTTCAATGAGCAGTTCTTC.